Each of the 25 T cell receptor beta chains below was sequenced from the same sample in a study of cytomegalovirus exposure and HLA in healthy donors. PCR was performed using 60 Vbeta and 13 Jbeta primers. The method was immunoSEQ multiplex PCR; TCRdb's version includes in-frame clones alone and lacks a portion of them. The sample consists of some 150,000 clones, roughly 73% of them appearing once. The specimen sequenced was PBMCs. These TCRs come from a female donor in good health and CMV-seronegative.

The chain links TRBV6-4 to TRBJ2-6, with TRBD1 as a possible D gene (6 bases). The CDR3 has 15 amino acids. CDR1 is MRHNA, CDR2 SNTAGT, per germline. V was shortened by 3 bases and J by 0 bases, with 6 bases between the two germline ends. CDR3 sequence: CASSEDSSGANVLTF. The CDR3 DNA sequence: TGTGCCAGCAGTGAGGACAGCTCTGGGGCCAACGTCCTGACTTTC.

J is TRBJ2-5 and V is TRBV30, with D perhaps matching TRBD2 (6 bases). Trimming pared 0 bases from V and 11 bases from J, leaving 10 bases between. CDR3 size: 11 residues. Germline V gene data show CDR1 as GTSNPN and CDR2 as SVGIG (reference sequence). This CDR3 reads CAWSVAGEQYF. Here the CDR3 DNA reads TGTGCCTGGAGTGTAGCGGGTGAGCAGTACTTC.

A note on this clone: The sample has other DNA sequences that encode this CDR3 too. The chain has TRBV9 and TRBJ2-7, with a weak D call TRBD1 (6 bases). CDR1 SGDLS and CDR2 YYNGEE come from the germline V gene. This CDR3 is built from 13 residues. The V and J ends lost 2 bases and 6 bases respectively, with 12 bases between them. The CDR3 nucleotides read TGTGCCAGCAGCGTTGAACAGGGAAGCGAGCAGTACTTC. Translated, it gives CASSVEQGSEQYF.

The chain joins TRBV9 to TRBJ2-3; 8 positions agree with TRBD1. This CDR3 has 15 amino acids. CDR1 and CDR2 (germline): SGDLS, YYNGEE. J was trimmed by 2 bases and V by 3 bases; bases with no gene match: 5. The CDR3, as DNA: TGTGCCAGCAGCGCACAGGGGGGTACCACAGATACGCAGTATTTT. It is translated as CASSAQGGTTDTQYF.

The rearrangement uses TRBV7-2 and TRBJ2-2; possibly TRBD2 for D (5 bases). Germline assignment: CDR1 SGHTA and CDR2 FQGNSA. This CDR3 is built from 16 residues. Trimming removed 5 bases at V and 5 bases at J, with 18 bases between. CDR3 coding DNA: TGTGCCAGCAGCCCGGACTTGAGCGGTCTTACCGGGGAGCTGTTTTTT. Translation: CASSPDLSGLTGELFF.

The chain uses TRBV27 and TRBJ2-3; the match to TRBD2 covers 10 bases. Per germline, CDR1 MNHEY and CDR2 SMNVEV (reference sequence). V trimming: 2 bases; J trimming: 4 bases; junction bases outside the gene matches: 9. There are 17 residues in the CDR3. The CDR3 DNA sequence: TGTGCCAGCAGTTTACAGACGTTAGCGGGGGGATCAGATACGCAGTATTTT. Residues: CASSLQTLAGGSDTQYF.

The chain joins TRBV5-1 to TRBJ2-7; 11 bases agree with TRBD2. This CDR3 comprises 15 residues. Germline CDR1 and CDR2: SGHRS and YFSETQ. The V and J ends lost 2 bases and 4 bases, in that order; junction bases with no gene match: 5. The CDR3 here is CASSFAGTSGYEQYF. The CDR3, as DNA: TGCGCCAGCAGCTTCGCCGGGACTAGCGGTTACGAGCAGTACTTC.

This clone came up a few times. The CDR3 region is CASSSGQGAAPEAFF. CDR3 nucleotides: TGTGCCAGCAGTTCCGGACAGGGGGCTGCGCCTGAAGCTTTCTTT. The V and J genes are TRBV28 and TRBJ1-1; 11 bases map to TRBD1. The V segment lost 4 bases and the J segment 6 bases; nucleotides outside the gene matches: 7. Germline V gene lookup returns CDR1 MDHEN and CDR2 SYDVKM. The CDR3 consists of 15 residues.

J is TRBJ1-2 and V is TRBV7-2; D possibly corresponds to TRBD1 (6 bases). Germline loops: CDR1 SGHTA, CDR2 FQGNSA. The CDR3 totals 15 residues. The V end lost 4 bases, the J end lost 6 bases, and 18 bases lay between the germline ends. DNA of the CDR3: TGTGCCAGCAGCTCCCCCGTCCGAGGGGGGGATGGCTACACCTTC. This sequence encodes CASSSPVRGGDGYTF.

This chain links TRBV30 with TRBJ2-2, with D perhaps matching TRBD2 (5 bases). Trimming removed 5 bases at V and 0 bases at J, with 13 bases between. Germline CDR1 GTSNPN, CDR2 SVGIG (reference sequence). CDR3 length equals 15 residues. CDR3 loop: CAWVIKGANTGELFF. The CDR3 coding sequence is TGTGCCTGGGTCATCAAGGGAGCGAACACCGGGGAGCTGTTTTTT.

This chain joins TRBV25-1 and TRBJ1-6; no firm D call. This CDR3 has 14 amino acids. V was cut by 6 bases and J by 10 bases, with 16 bases left in between. Germline V lookup: CDR1 MGHDK, CDR2 SYGVNS. CDR3 coding DNA: TGTGCCAGCAGGAAGATCGGGGTTGGGTCACCCCTCCACTTT. It yields the protein CASRKIGVGSPLHF.

The genes are TRBV7-2 and TRBJ2-7; tentative D call: TRBD2 (6 bases). Germline lookup yields CDR1 SGHTA and CDR2 FQGNSA. Trimming removed 0 bases from V and 3 bases from J, with 12 bases in between. CDR3 length equals 15 residues. Written as DNA, the CDR3 is TGTGCCAGCAGCTTAGCTGGGGGGACGTACTACGAGCAGTACTTC. It codes for CASSLAGGTYYEQYF.

The chain couples TRBV19 to TRBJ2-3, with 9 nucleotides matching TRBD2. Trimming cost V 3 bases and J 1 base; bases outside gene matches: 2. Per germline, CDR1 LNHDA and CDR2 SQIVND (reference sequence). CDR3 length equals 15 residues. The CDR3 here is CASSIVAGGTDTQYF. The CDR3 DNA reads TGTGCCAGTAGTATCGTAGCGGGGGGCACAGATACGCAGTATTTT.

The chain is built from TRBV6-5 and TRBJ2-2, with 7 bases matching TRBD1. Trimming took 6 bases from V and 1 from J; bases not matched to a gene: 2. CDR3 length: 14 amino acids. The V gene's germline CDR1 is MNHEY and CDR2 SVGAGI. The CDR3 sequence is CASRGQVNTGELFF. The DNA of the CDR3 is TGTGCCAGCAGAGGACAGGTGAACACCGGGGAGCTGTTTTTT.

The sample holds a few counts of this clone. The same CDR3 can be traced to other DNA sequences in this sample. The chain has TRBV6-5 and TRBJ1-2; D possibly corresponds to TRBD1 (6 bases). There are 12 residues in the CDR3. CDR1 MNHEY and CDR2 SVGAGI come from the germline V gene. V was pared by 8 bases and J by 3 bases, with 10 bases between. This chain's CDR3 is CASSRGHYGYTF. As DNA, the CDR3 is TGTGCCAGCTCCAGGGGCCACTATGGCTACACCTTC.

For the CDR3, the DNA is TGTGCCAGCAGTGAAACCCGATTCAACAGGGCGGGCGGCTACACCTTC. It is translated as CASSETRFNRAGGYTF. The V gene is TRBV2, the J gene TRBJ1-2; TRBD1 might be the D (6 bases). This CDR3 region has 16 residues. CDR1 is SNHLY and CDR2 is FYNNEI in the germline V gene. V was cut by 2 bases and J by 8 bases, with 21 bases left in between.

The chain joins TRBV27 to TRBJ2-7, with 7 bases aligning to TRBD1. CDR3 length: 14 residues. The junction had 7 bases not matched to a gene; V was cut back by 5 bases and J by 3 bases. Germline-derived CDR1 and CDR2 are MNHEY and SMNVEV (reference sequence). The CDR3 sequence is CASSALTGYYEQYF. Here the CDR3 DNA reads TGTGCCAGCAGTGCGTTGACAGGGTACTACGAGCAGTACTTC.

The V call is TRBV6-5, the J call TRBJ2-4; a possible D gene is TRBD2 (6 bases). CDR1 is MNHEY, CDR2 SVGAGI, per germline. Trimming removed 6 bases at V and 6 bases at J, with 18 bases between. This CDR3 is 15 amino acids long. The CDR3 loop reads CASRGITEGGNIQYF. The CDR3 region has the DNA TGTGCCAGCAGGGGAATAACAGAGGGAGGAAACATTCAGTACTTC.

This chain connects TRBV6-5 to TRBJ1-2, with 9 bases identical to TRBD1. Losses at the gene ends were 0 bases for V and 8 bases for J; bases not matched to a gene: 10. CDR1 and CDR2 from the germline V gene are MNHEY and SVGAGI. The CDR3 sequence is 16 residues long. Here the CDR3 reads CASSYSVGQGAPGYTF. Here the CDR3 DNA reads TGTGCCAGCAGTTACTCCGTGGGACAGGGAGCACCCGGCTACACCTTC.

This clone occurred a few times. The V and J genes are TRBV25-1 and TRBJ1-5; 8 bases are a match to TRBD1. The CDR3 has 17 residues. CDR1 MGHDK and CDR2 SYGVNS come from the germline V gene. The ends lost 3 bases at V and 6 bases at J; junction bases unmatched: 13. CDR3: CASSDPGQGRVGQPQHF. In DNA, the CDR3 is TGTGCCAGCAGTGATCCAGGACAGGGCCGTGTCGGTCAGCCCCAGCATTTT.

The chain links TRBV7-2 to TRBJ2-3; D is possibly TRBD2 (5 bases). CDR1 is SGHTA, CDR2 FQGNSA, per germline. This CDR3 contains 14 residues. V gave up 1 base and J gave up 7 bases, with 12 bases separating them. The CDR3, as DNA: TGTGCCAGCAGCTTAGATGTCTCGGGGAATACGCAGTATTTT. It is translated as CASSLDVSGNTQYF.

This rearrangement joins TRBV28 to TRBJ1-1; D possibly corresponds to TRBD1 (5 bases). Germline CDR1 MDHEN, CDR2 SYDVKM. V was pared by 3 bases and J by 2 bases, with 7 bases between. CDR3 length: 13 amino acids. As DNA, the CDR3 is TGTGCCAGCAGTTTTGACAGTAACACTGAAGCTTTCTTT. Amino acids: CASSFDSNTEAFF.

This clone was observed a handful of times. V gene TRBV19 combines with J gene TRBJ1-5; a weak D match, TRBD1 (5 bases). The germline V gene encodes CDR1 LNHDA and CDR2 SQIVND (reference sequence). The CDR3 contains 14 residues. The V end was cut by 2 bases, the J end by 5 bases, with 10 bases between. CDR3 sequence reads: CASSIRQQDQPQHF. CDR3 nucleotides: TGTGCCAGTAGTATACGACAGCAGGATCAGCCCCAGCATTTT.

This chain joins TRBV27 and TRBJ1-4, with a weak D call TRBD1 (6 bases). The germline gives CDR1 MNHEY, CDR2 SMNVEV (reference sequence). With 2 bases removed from V and 8 bases from J, the gap between germline ends came to 15 bases. The CDR3 totals 15 residues. CDR3 sequence reads: CASSLVYRAREKLFF. The DNA of the CDR3 is TGTGCCAGCAGTTTAGTCTACAGGGCGAGGGAAAAACTGTTTTTT.

This clone is a singleton in its sample. The identical CDR3 is also encoded by other nucleotide sequences in the sample. The chain employs TRBV7-9 and TRBJ2-7, with a tentative D call TRBD2 (6 bases). Trimming cost V 1 base and J 6 bases, with 7 bases left between them. The V gene's germline CDR1 is SEHNR and CDR2 FQNEAQ (reference sequence). CDR3 length equals 12 residues. DNA of the CDR3: TGTGCCAGCAGCTTAGGGGGGGTCGAGCAGTACTTC. It encodes CASSLGGVEQYF.